This T cell receptor (beta chain) came from a study of blood T cell repertoires in COVID-19. Overall study context: Acute-phase and convalescent COVID-19 samples originated in the United States, Italy and Spain.

The assay was immunoSEQ multiplex PCR, and TCRdb's table has in-frame clones only and misses some. The sample lists roughly 60,000 clones, around 85% occurring once. Germline CDR1 is ENHRY and CDR2 is SYGVKD. The CDR3 contains 16 residues. In this sample, this clone turned up a few times. Germline is not matched at one junction end, which may reflect a read error. The TCR was taken from a man between 40 and 49 years old with acute or convalescent COVID-19. The chain recombines TRBV10-3 with TRBJ1-2, with 10 bases lining up with TRBD1. The specimen was peripheral blood. The DNA for the CDR3 is TGTGCCATCAGTGAGTCGGGCCCGGGACAGGGGTCCGTGCTAAGTTTC. This encodes CAISESGPGQGSVLSF.